This entry concerns a single TCR beta chain. Its antigen is currently unknown. The length of the CDR3 is 14 residues. Deletions cut 0 bases from V and 3 bases from J, with 8 bases between. Germline V lookup: CDR1 MNHNY, CDR2 SVGAGI (reference sequence). The source of the sample is a study of pediatric ulcerative colitis. Up to 500,000 reads were sequenced per sample. Libraries were prepared by immunoSEQ multiplex PCR; TCRdb keeps only in-frame clonotypes and omits some of them. The repertoire consists of tens of thousands of clones, with 78% occurring once and the leading ten covering over 3%. Overall study results and limits: Acute severe colitis showed lower rectal diversity from clonal expansions.

During colonoscopy, one to two rectal pinch biopsies were collected. Sequencing input: gut tissue. The chain carries TRBV6-6 and TRBJ1-1; D ambiguous. This receptor was taken from a girl aged 5-17 years with moderate ulcerative colitis. In DNA form, the CDR3 reads TGTGCCAGCAGTTACTCGGCCCCCGACACTGAAGCTTTCTTT. Its protein is CASSYSAPDTEAFF.